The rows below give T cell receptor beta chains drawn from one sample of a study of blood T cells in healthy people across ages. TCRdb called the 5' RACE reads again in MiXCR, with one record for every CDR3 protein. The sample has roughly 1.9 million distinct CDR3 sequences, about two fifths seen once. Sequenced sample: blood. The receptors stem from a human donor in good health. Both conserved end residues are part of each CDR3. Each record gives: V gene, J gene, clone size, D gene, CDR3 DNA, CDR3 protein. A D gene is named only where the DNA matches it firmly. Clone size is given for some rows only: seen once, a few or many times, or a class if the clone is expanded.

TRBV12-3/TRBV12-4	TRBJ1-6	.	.	TGTGCCAGCAGTCCCCAAGTCGGGAGGTATTCACCCCTCCACTTT	CASSPQVGRYSPLHF
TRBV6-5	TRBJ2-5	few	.	TGTGCCAGCACCCCTCGGGGCGTGTTAGGTAGAGAGACCCAGTACTTC	CASTPRGVLGRETQYF
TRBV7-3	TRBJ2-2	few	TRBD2	TGTGCCAGCAGCAAGGGACTAGCGGGGGCCACCGGGGAGCTGTTTTTT	CASSKGLAGATGELFF
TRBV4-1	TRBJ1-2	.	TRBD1	TGCGCCAGCAGCCAGGCGGGACAGTTAAACTATGGCCACACCTTC	CASSQAGQLNYGHTF
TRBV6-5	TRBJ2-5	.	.	TGTGCCAGCAGTCCCAGACGGAAAGAGACCCAGTACTTC	CASSPRRKETQYF
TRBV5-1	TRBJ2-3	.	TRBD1	TGCGCCAGCAGCTTGGGTGGACGGGCACCTGGACAGGGGTCAGCGCAGTATTTT	CASSLGGRAPGQGSAQYF
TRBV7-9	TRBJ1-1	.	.	TGTGCCAGCAGCCCTGGAAAAATAGGGGAGGGGATGAACACTGAAGCTTTCTTT	CASSPGKIGEGMNTEAFF
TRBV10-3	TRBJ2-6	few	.	TGTGCCATCAGTGATCCCGGGACAGGGGCCAACGTCCTGACTTTC	CAISDPGTGANVLTF
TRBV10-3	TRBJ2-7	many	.	TGTGCCATCAGTGAGTCGAATAGGGACTCCGAGCAGTACTTC	CAISESNRDSEQYF
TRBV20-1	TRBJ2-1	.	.	TGCAGTGCTCAAACTAGGGCTGAGCAGTTCTTC	CSAQTRAEQFF
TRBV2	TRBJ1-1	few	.	TGTGCCAGCTATGACAGAAGTGTCGCTGAAGCTTTCTTT	CASYDRSVAEAFF
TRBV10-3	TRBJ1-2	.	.	TGTGCCATCAGTGAGTCGAAAGCGAGCAACTATGGCTACACCTTC	CAISESKASNYGYTF
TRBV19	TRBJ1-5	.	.	TGTGCCAGTAGAGCGATACAGGGTCCCCGGCAGCCCCAGCATTTT	CASRAIQGPRQPQHF
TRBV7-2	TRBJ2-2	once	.	TGTGCCAGCAGATTAGGTGGACTATCAAGGGCCGGGGAGCGGTTTTTT	CASRLGGLSRAGERFF
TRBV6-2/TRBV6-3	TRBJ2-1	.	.	TGTGCCAGCAGTTACTCGTCTTGGCTCCTATTCGACAATGAGCAGTTCTTC	CASSYSSWLLFDNEQFF
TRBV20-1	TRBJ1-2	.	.	TGCAGTGCTAGAGATAATGACAGGAGGAACTATGGCTACACCTTC	CSARDNDRRNYGYTF
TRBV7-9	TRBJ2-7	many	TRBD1	TGTGCCAGCAGCCATCGGACAGGGGGCATCTACGAGCAGTACTTC	CASSHRTGGIYEQYF
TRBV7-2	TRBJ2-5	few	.	TGTGCCAGCAGCTTCGACTGGTACCAAGAGACCCAGTACTTC	CASSFDWYQETQYF
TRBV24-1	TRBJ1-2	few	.	TGTGCCACCAGTCATTATGACAGAGGGTATGGCTACACCTTC	CATSHYDRGYGYTF
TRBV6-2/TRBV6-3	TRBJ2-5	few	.	TGTGCCAGCAGTTACCTTACAGTCCAAGAGACCCAGTACTTC	CASSYLTVQETQYF
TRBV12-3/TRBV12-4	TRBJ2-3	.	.	TGTGCCAGCAGTTTTGGGGGGGCGAACACAGATACGCAGTATTTT	CASSFGGANTDTQYF
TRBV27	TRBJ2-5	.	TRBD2	TGTGCCAGCAGTTTAACGACCAGCCCGACTAGCCCCCCCCGGACCCAGTACTTC	CASSLTTSPTSPPRTQYF
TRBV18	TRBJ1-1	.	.	TGTGCCAGCTCACCCGAAGGTTTTGAAGCTTTCTTT	CASSPEGFEAFF
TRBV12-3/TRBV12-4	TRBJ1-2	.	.	TGTGCCAGCAGTTTCCGGAAATCGCCTAACTATGGCTACACCTTC	CASSFRKSPNYGYTF
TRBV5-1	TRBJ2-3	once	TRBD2	TGCGCCAGCACTCTGATGGGGGGGAACACAGATACGCAGTATTTT	CASTLMGGNTDTQYF
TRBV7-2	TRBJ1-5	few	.	TGTGCCAGCAGCTTTCGACAGGATCAGCCCCAGCATTTT	CASSFRQDQPQHF
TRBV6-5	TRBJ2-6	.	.	TGTGCCAGCAGTTACGGCCGGCCGTCTGGGGCCAACGTCCTGACTTTC	CASSYGRPSGANVLTF
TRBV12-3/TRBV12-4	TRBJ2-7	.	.	TGTGCCAGCAGTTTTTTGGGCACGAGCTCCTACGAGCAGTACTTC	CASSFLGTSSYEQYF
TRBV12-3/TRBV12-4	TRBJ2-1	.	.	TGTGCCAGCAGTCCCGGGACTCCATTGGTTAGGCAGTTCTTC	CASSPGTPLVRQFF
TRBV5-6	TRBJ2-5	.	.	TGTGCCAGCAGCTCGCCGGTAGGGGGGTATGAGACCCAGTACTTC	CASSSPVGGYETQYF
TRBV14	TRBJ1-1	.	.	TGTGCCAGCAGCCCCGGGGGTTGGTACACTGAGGCTTTCTTT	CASSPGGWYTEAFF
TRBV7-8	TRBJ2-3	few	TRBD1	TGTGCCAGCAGTTCCTTACCCGGGACAGGGGGCTCTCGGTATTTT	CASSSLPGTGGSRYF
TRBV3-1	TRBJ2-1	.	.	TGTGCCAGCAGCCAAGATGACGGGTCCACCCCGCAGTTCTTC	CASSQDDGSTPQFF
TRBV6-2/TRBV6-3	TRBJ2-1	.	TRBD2	TGTGCCAGCAGTTACTCACCACTAGCGGGGGGGGTGAATGAGCAGTTCTTC	CASSYSPLAGGVNEQFF
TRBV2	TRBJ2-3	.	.	TGTGCCAGCAGTCAGGGGGGAGTGACAGATACGCAGTATTTT	CASSQGGVTDTQYF
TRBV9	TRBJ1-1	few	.	TGTGCCAGCAGCCCGGGACCCAGTACCACTGAAGCTTTCTTT	CASSPGPSTTEAFF
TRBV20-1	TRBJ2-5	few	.	TGCAGTGCTAGAAAGACTAGTTTTGAAGGGACCCAGTACTTC	CSARKTSFEGTQYF
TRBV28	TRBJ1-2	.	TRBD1	TGTGCCAGCAGTTTAGGGACAGGGGTTAGCTACACCTTC	CASSLGTGVSYTF
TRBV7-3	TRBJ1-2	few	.	TGCGCCAGCAGTCCGGGTCCATTCTATGGCTACACCTTC	CASSPGPFYGYTF
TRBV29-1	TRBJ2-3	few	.	TGCAGCGTTGTCAGGATCACAGATACGCAGTATTTT	CSVVRITDTQYF
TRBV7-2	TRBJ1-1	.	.	TGTGCCAGCAGCTTACGCCTAAGGATCGGGGGCACTGAAGCTTTCTTT	CASSLRLRIGGTEAFF
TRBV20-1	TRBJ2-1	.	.	TGCAGTCACGGCGTCAATGAGCAGTTCTTC	CSHGVNEQFF
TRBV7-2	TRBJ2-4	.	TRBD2	TGTGCCAGCAGCAGAAGTAGCGGGGAGATCCAGTACTTC	CASSRSSGEIQYF
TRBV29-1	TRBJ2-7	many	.	TGCAGCGGGGGAGCGGATTACTACGAGCAGTACTTC	CSGGADYYEQYF
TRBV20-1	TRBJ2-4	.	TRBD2	TGCAGCTGTCACCCCTTAGCGGGGGATTTCAATGAGCAGTACTTC	CSCHPLAGDFNEQYF
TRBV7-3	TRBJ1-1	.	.	TGTGCCAGCAGCCTATCTGATCGGGGAGGGACTGAAGCTTTCTTT	CASSLSDRGGTEAFF
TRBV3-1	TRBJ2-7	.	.	TGTGCCAGCAGCCAAGCGAACTACGGGCAGTACTTC	CASSQANYGQYF
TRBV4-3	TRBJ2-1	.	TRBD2	TGCGCCAGCAAAACAACCGTACTAGCGGGGGACTCGAGCTCCTACAATGAGCAGTTCTTC	CASKTTVLAGDSSSYNEQFF
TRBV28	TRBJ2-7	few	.	TGTGCCAGCAGTTTTGCCCCGGGACGGCGCGGCGACGAGCAGTACTTC	CASSFAPGRRGDEQYF
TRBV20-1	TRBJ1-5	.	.	TGCAGTGCTAGAGTGGGCTGGAATAACAATCAGCCCCAGCATTTT	CSARVGWNNNQPQHF
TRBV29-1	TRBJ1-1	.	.	TGCAGCGTTGATGGTTACACTGAAGCTTTCTTT	CSVDGYTEAFF
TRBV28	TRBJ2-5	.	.	TGTGCCAGCATCCAAGGCGGCCTCCACCCACAAGAGACCCAGTACTTC	CASIQGGLHPQETQYF
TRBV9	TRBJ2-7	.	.	TGTGCCAGCAGCGTAGGTCAGGGGCTCTCCTACGAGCAGTACTTC	CASSVGQGLSYEQYF
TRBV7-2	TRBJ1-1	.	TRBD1	TGTGCCAGCAGCTTAGCGCAGGGGGGGCTCACTGAAGCTTTCTTT	CASSLAQGGLTEAFF
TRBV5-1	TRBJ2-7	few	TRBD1	TGCGCCAGCAGCTCACAGGGGGGAATCTACGAGCAGTACTTC	CASSSQGGIYEQYF
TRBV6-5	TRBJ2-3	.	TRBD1	TGTGCCAGCAGTTGGGGACAGGGATTGATCGCAGATACGCAGTATTTT	CASSWGQGLIADTQYF
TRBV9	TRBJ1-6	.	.	TGTGCCAGCAGCCCACGGGCGTTCGGTAATTCACCCCTCCACTTT	CASSPRAFGNSPLHF
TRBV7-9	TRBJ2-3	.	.	TGTGCCAGCAGCTTAGCCCGAGGGGTGAGCACAGATACGCAGTATTTT	CASSLARGVSTDTQYF
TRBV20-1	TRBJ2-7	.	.	TGCAGTGTCTGGGGACCAGAACCCTACGAGCAGTACTTC	CSVWGPEPYEQYF
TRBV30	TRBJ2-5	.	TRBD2	TGTGCCTGGAGTGCTGGGGCTAGCGGATTCCAAGAGACCCAGTACTTC	CAWSAGASGFQETQYF